The rows below give T cell receptor beta chains drawn from one sample of a study of T-cell memory formation after mild COVID-19. TCRdb itself ran the 5' RACE reads through MiXCR, one entry per CDR3 protein. The table records about 110,000 distinct CDR3 sequences, 18% of them present only once. Sequenced sample: PBMCs or a T cell subset sorted from them (not recorded which). Receptor source: a man aged 18 to 29 who had mild COVID-19 (a few samples of this study predate the infection). Cell type and time point are not known. Each CDR3 is given with its conserved first and last residue. A D gene is named only where the DNA matches it firmly. Clone size is shown for a subset of rows, as once, few, many or a class of expanded clone.

J gene | clone size | V gene | D gene | CDR3 protein | CDR3 DNA
TRBJ2-3 | few | TRBV12-3/TRBV12-4 | TRBD1 | CASSPRQGPPDTQYF | TGTGCCAGCAGTCCGAGACAGGGACCCCCAGATACGCAGTATTTT
TRBJ2-5 | - | TRBV3-1 | - | CASSPGWTPGQETQYF | TGTGCCAGCAGCCCCGGATGGACGCCAGGCCAAGAGACCCAGTACTTC
TRBJ2-1 | few | TRBV5-1 | - | CASSRARGGDYNEQFF | TGCGCCAGCAGCCGCGCCCGGGGCGGGGATTACAATGAGCAGTTCTTC
TRBJ2-2 | - | TRBV11-3 | - | CASSLEGRRAGELFF | TGTGCCAGCAGCTTAGAAGGGCGTAGGGCCGGGGAGCTGTTTTTT
TRBJ1-4 | once | TRBV25-1 | - | CASSGSPNEKLFF | TGTGCCAGCAGTGGGAGTCCTAATGAAAAACTGTTTTTT
TRBJ2-7 | - | TRBV20-1 | - | CSARDRGQGTYEQYF | TGCAGTGCTAGAGATCGGGGGCAGGGGACGTATGAGCAGTACTTC
TRBJ1-1 | - | TRBV7-2 | - | CASSSDNGYTEAFF | TGTGCCAGCAGTTCTGACAATGGGTACACTGAAGCTTTCTTT
TRBJ2-1 | few | TRBV11-2 | TRBD1 | CASRMTGTLGVF | TGTGCCAGCAGAATGACAGGGACCCTCGGGGTCTTC
TRBJ2-5 | many | TRBV6-6 | TRBD1 | CASSWGQGAQETQYF | TGTGCCAGCAGTTGGGGACAGGGGGCCCAAGAGACCCAGTACTTC
TRBJ1-2 | few | TRBV25-1 | TRBD1 | CASMDRSDGYTF | TGTGCCAGCATGGACAGGTCCGATGGCTACACCTTC
TRBJ1-5 | few | TRBV6-2/TRBV6-3 | - | CASTTIGEGNQPQHF | TGTGCCAGCACCACAATCGGGGAGGGCAATCAGCCCCAGCATTTT
TRBJ2-6 | - | TRBV29-1 | TRBD1 | CSVAYRGSGANVLTF | TGCAGCGTTGCCTACAGGGGGTCTGGGGCCAACGTCCTGACTTTC
TRBJ1-4 | - | TRBV3-1 | - | CASSRGHGNEKLFF | TGTGCCAGCAGTCGCGGACACGGAAATGAAAAACTGTTTTTT
TRBJ2-3 | few | TRBV5-1 | TRBD2 | CASTPSPGGAEDTQYF | TGCGCCAGCACCCCATCACCCGGGGGGGCTGAAGATACGCAGTATTTT
TRBJ1-1 | few | TRBV5-1 | - | CASSLANSEAEAFF | TGCGCCAGCAGCTTGGCCAACTCGGAGGCTGAAGCTTTCTTT
TRBJ2-3 | few | TRBV20-1 | - | CSARGQESTDTQYF | TGCAGTGCTAGAGGGCAGGAAAGCACAGATACGCAGTATTTT
TRBJ1-5 | - | TRBV7-2 | - | CASSLEGTGWNQPQHF | TGTGCCAGCAGCTTAGAAGGTACCGGGTGGAATCAGCCCCAGCATTTT
TRBJ1-2 | few | TRBV3-1 | - | CASSQGETALFTF | TGTGCCAGCAGCCAAGGTGAAACTGCTCTTTTCACCTTC
TRBJ1-1 | few | TRBV29-1 | - | CSVDWGGWDTEAFF | TGCAGCGTTGACTGGGGGGGCTGGGACACTGAAGCTTTCTTT
TRBJ2-7 | few | TRBV15 | TRBD2 | CATSRDLAGAVEQYF | TGTGCCACCAGCAGAGACCTAGCGGGGGCTGTAGAGCAGTACTTC
TRBJ2-5 | - | TRBV29-1 | - | CSVEDLAGGLGSETQYF | TGCAGCGTTGAAGATCTTGCCGGGGGGCTTGGCTCTGAGACCCAGTACTTC
TRBJ1-1 | - | TRBV6-5 | - | CASSSGAGFSTEAFF | TGTGCCAGCAGTTCGGGGGCGGGGTTTTCCACTGAAGCTTTCTTT
TRBJ1-1 | - | TRBV10-3 | TRBD1 | CAISSNLRGHTEAFF | TGTGCCATCAGCTCAAACCTCAGGGGGCATACTGAAGCTTTCTTT
TRBJ1-2 | few | TRBV15 | - | CATSRSDSEGSYTF | TGTGCCACCAGCAGGTCAGATAGCGAGGGGAGCTACACCTTC
TRBJ2-1 | - | TRBV5-1 | TRBD2 | CASSLRTSGGPGPFF | TGCGCCAGCAGCTTAAGGACTAGCGGGGGCCCTGGGCCGTTCTTC
TRBJ1-2 | few | TRBV12-3/TRBV12-4 | - | CASSFLGGDGYTF | TGTGCCAGCAGTTTTTTAGGGGGAGACGGCTACACCTTC
TRBJ2-1 | - | TRBV7-2 | TRBD2 | CASSLAGVTYNEQFF | TGTGCCAGCAGCTTGGCGGGGGTAACCTACAATGAGCAGTTCTTC
TRBJ1-6 | - | TRBV6-5 | - | CASSYSGNPPANSPLHF | TGTGCCAGCAGTTACTCGGGGAACCCCCCGGCTAATTCACCCCTCCACTTT
TRBJ2-1 | few | TRBV7-6 | - | CASSQTTGYEQFF | TGTGCCAGCAGCCAAACAACAGGGTATGAGCAGTTCTTC
TRBJ2-3 | - | TRBV4-2 | - | CASSQDTPTDTQYF | TGTGCCAGCAGCCAAGATACCCCCACAGATACGCAGTATTTT
TRBJ1-1 | - | TRBV7-2 | - | CASSFWGVGTEAFF | TGTGCCAGCAGCTTCTGGGGGGTTGGCACTGAAGCTTTCTTT
TRBJ1-1 | - | TRBV20-1 | - | CSARDRRLGDTEAFF | TGCAGTGCTAGAGACCGCCGGCTGGGGGACACTGAAGCTTTCTTT
TRBJ1-5 | - | TRBV5-1 | - | CASSRDGGTNQPQHF | TGCGCCAGCAGCCGGGACGGGGGAACCAATCAGCCCCAGCATTTT
TRBJ2-1 | many | TRBV24-1 | TRBD1 | CATSETGGSYNEQFF | TGTGCCACCAGTGAGACAGGGGGCTCCTACAATGAGCAGTTCTTC
TRBJ1-1 | once | TRBV6-6 | - | CASSYSGGAWAEAFF | TGTGCCAGCAGTTACTCGGGGGGGGCTTGGGCTGAAGCTTTCTTT
TRBJ2-7 | few | TRBV5-6 | - | CASSGSDIYEQYF | TGTGCCAGCAGCGGGTCAGACATCTACGAGCAGTACTTC
TRBJ2-1 | - | TRBV7-3 | - | CASSLNQGISYNEQFF | TGTGCCAGCAGCTTAAATCAGGGCATCTCCTACAATGAGCAGTTCTTC
TRBJ2-7 | - | TRBV11-2 | - | CASSSGGPTYEQYF | TGTGCCAGCAGCTCCGGGGGGCCAACCTACGAGCAGTACTTC